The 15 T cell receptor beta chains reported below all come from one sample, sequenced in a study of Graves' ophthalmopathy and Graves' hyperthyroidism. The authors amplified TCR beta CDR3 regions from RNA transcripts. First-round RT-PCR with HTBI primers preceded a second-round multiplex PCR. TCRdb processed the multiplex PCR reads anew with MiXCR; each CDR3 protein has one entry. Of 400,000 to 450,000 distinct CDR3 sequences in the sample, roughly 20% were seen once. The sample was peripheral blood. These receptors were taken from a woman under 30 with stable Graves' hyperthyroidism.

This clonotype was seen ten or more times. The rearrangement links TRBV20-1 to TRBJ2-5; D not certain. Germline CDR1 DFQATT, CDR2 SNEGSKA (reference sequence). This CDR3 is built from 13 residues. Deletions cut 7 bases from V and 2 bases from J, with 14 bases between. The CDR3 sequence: CSENGRSQETQYF. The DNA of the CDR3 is TGCAGTGAGAATGGCAGATCACAAGAGACCCAGTACTTC.

The CDR3 protein is CASSLMTGGNTGELFF. CDR3 nucleotide sequence: TGTGCCAGCAGCCTCATGACAGGGGGCAACACCGGGGAGCTGTTTTTT. The chain has TRBV6-1 and TRBJ2-2, with 10 bases lining up with TRBD1. This CDR3 is built from 16 residues. Germline V gives CDR1 MNHNS, CDR2 SASEGT. With 6 bases clipped from V and 2 bases from J, the junction kept 6 bases outside the gene matches.

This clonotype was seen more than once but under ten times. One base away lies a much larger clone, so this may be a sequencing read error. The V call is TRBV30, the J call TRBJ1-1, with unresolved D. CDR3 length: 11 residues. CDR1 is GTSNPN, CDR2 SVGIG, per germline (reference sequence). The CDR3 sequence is CAWSLNTGAFF. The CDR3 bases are TGTGCCTGGAGTCTGAACACTGGAGCTTTCTTT.

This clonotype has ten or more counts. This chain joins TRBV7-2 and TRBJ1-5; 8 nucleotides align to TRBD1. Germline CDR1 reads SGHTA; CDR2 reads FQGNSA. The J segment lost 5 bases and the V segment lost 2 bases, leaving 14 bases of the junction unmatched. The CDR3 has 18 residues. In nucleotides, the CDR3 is TGTGCCAGCAGCTTATTTCCCGCCCATACAGGGGGGCATCAGCCCCAGCATTTT. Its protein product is CASSLFPAHTGGHQPQHF.

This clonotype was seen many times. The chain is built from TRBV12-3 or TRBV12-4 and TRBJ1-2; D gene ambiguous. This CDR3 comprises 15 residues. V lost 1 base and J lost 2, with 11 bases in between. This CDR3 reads CASSLDRPRNYGYTF. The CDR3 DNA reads TGTGCCAGCAGTTTAGACCGGCCGCGGAACTATGGCTACACCTTC.

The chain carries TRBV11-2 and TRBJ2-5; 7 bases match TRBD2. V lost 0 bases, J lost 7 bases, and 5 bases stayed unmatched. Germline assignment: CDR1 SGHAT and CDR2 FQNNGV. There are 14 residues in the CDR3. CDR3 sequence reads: CASSLDRGDGTQYF. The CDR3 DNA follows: TGTGCCAGCAGCTTAGATCGGGGGGACGGGACCCAGTACTTC.

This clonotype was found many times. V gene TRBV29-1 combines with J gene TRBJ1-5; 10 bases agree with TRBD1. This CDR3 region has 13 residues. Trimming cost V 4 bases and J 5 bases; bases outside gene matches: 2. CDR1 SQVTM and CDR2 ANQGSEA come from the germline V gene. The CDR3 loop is CSVGGTGDQPQHF. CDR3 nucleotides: TGCAGCGTTGGAGGGACAGGGGATCAGCCCCAGCATTTT.

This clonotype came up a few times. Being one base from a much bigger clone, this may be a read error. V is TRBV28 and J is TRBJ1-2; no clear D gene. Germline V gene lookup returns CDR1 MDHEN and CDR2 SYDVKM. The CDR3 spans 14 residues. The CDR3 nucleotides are TGTGCCAGCTGTTTATCGTCCAGGAGCGGGAGCTACACCTTC. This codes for CASCLSSRSGSYTF.

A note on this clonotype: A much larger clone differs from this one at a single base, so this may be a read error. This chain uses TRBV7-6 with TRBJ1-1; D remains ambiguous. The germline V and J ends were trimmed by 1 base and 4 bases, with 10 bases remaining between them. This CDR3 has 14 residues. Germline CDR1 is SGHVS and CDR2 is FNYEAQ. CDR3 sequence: CASSLDMVITEAFF. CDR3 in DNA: TGTGCCAGCAGCTTAGATATGGTGATCACTGAAGCTTTCTTT.

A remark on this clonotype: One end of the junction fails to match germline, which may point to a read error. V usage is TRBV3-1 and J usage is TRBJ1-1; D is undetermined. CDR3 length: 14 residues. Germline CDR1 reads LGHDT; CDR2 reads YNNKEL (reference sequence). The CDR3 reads CACSVVPLNTETFF. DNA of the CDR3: TGTGCCTGCAGCGTAGTTCCCCTGAACACTGAAACTTTCTTT.

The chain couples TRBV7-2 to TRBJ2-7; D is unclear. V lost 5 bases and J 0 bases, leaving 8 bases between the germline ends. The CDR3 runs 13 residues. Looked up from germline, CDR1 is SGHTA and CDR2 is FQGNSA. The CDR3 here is CASSRAPSYEQYF. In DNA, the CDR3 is TGTGCCAGCAGCCGAGCGCCCTCCTACGAGCAGTACTTC.

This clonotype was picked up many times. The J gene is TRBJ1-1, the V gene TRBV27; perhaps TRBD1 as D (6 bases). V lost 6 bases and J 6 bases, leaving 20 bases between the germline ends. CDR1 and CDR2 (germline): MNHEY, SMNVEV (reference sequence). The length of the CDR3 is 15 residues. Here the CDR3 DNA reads TGTGCCAGCAGCGGATTTACAGGGTACAGGGCTGAAGCTTTCTTT. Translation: CASSGFTGYRAEAFF.

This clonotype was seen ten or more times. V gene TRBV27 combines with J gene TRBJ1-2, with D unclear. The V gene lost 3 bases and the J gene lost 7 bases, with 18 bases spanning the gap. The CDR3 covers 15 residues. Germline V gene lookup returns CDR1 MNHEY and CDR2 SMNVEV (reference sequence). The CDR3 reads CASSFSDPLRSGYTF. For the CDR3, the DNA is TGTGCCAGCAGTTTCTCGGACCCCCTAAGAAGTGGCTACACCTTC.

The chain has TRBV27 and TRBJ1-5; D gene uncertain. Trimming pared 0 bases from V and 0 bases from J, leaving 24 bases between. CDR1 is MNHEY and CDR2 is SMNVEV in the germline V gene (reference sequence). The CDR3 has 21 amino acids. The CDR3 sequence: CASSLSKRGQDRHYSNQPQHF. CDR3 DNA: TGTGCCAGCAGTTTATCGAAACGCGGCCAGGACCGACATTATAGCAATCAGCCCCAGCATTTT.

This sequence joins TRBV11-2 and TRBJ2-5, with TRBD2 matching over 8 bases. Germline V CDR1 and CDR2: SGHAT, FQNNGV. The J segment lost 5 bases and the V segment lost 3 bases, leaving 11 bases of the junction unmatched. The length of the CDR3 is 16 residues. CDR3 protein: CASSFSGTSLVETQYF. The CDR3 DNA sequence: TGTGCCAGCAGCTTTTCCGGGACTAGTTTAGTGGAGACCCAGTACTTC.